This T cell receptor (beta chain) came from a study of cytomegalovirus exposure and HLA in healthy donors. Losses at the gene ends were 0 bases for V and 6 bases for J; bases not matched to a gene: 7. CDR3 size: 15 residues. Germline V CDR1 and CDR2: MNHEY, SVGAGI. The table came from immunoSEQ multiplex PCR; TCRdb's copy has only in-frame clones and leaves some out. The sample has more than 250,000 clones; about nine tenths are singletons. The sample was PBMCs. The genes are TRBV6-5 and TRBJ2-7, with TRBD2 matching over 8 bases. The receptor comes from a woman aged 18-29 years in good health and CMV-seronegative. CDR3 in DNA: TGTGCCAGCAGTTACTCGGGTAGCGGGACTCCCGAGCAGTACTTC. This sequence encodes CASSYSGSGTPEQYF.